The 11 T cell receptor beta chains listed next were all sequenced from one sample in a study of blood T cell repertoires in COVID-19. Profiled with immunoSEQ multiplex PCR; TCRdb holds only in-frame clones, not every one. The table records a few hundred thousand clones, just under 85% of them present only once. The specimen was peripheral blood. The receptor set was obtained from an elderly man with acute or convalescent COVID-19.

In its sample, this clone was seen a few times. The chain is built from TRBV18 and TRBJ1-2; possibly TRBD1 for D (5 bases). Looked up from germline, CDR1 is KGHSH and CDR2 is LQKENI. The V end was cut by 2 bases, the J end by 8 bases, with 15 bases between. There are 14 residues in the CDR3. CDR3 residues: CASSPGRARLGYTF. The CDR3 DNA reads as TGTGCCAGCTCACCAGGCAGGGCTCGGTTAGGCTACACCTTC.

The V gene is TRBV25-1, the J gene TRBJ1-5, with TRBD1 matching over 7 bases. There are 14 residues in the CDR3. The germline CDR1 and CDR2 sequences are MGHDK and SYGVNS. V gave up 6 bases and J gave up 1 base; unmatched junction bases: 3. CDR3 sequence (DNA): TGTGCCAGCAGCCCACAGGGGAGCAATCAGCCCCAGCATTTT. The encoded protein is CASSPQGSNQPQHF.

The chain joins TRBV18 to TRBJ2-1; 8 bases are shared with TRBD1. V was pared by 3 bases and J by 10 bases, with 11 bases of the junction left unmatched. The CDR3 has 15 amino acids. Germline V CDR1 and CDR2: KGHSH, LQKENI. Written as DNA, the CDR3 is TGTGCCAGCTCACCGCCGGGACAGGTCGGACTGGAGCAGTTCTTC. It is translated as CASSPPGQVGLEQFF.

This sequence joins TRBV4-1 and TRBJ1-3; TRBD1 agrees at 8 bases. The germline V gene encodes CDR1 MGHRA and CDR2 YSYEKL. CDR3 length equals 18 residues. The junction had 9 bases not matched to a gene; V was cut back by 2 bases and J by 0 bases. CDR3 DNA sequence: TGCGCCAGCAGCCAACCCCCGGACAGGGTGAGCTCTGGAAACACCATATATTTT. This translates into CASSQPPDRVSSGNTIYF.

The chain couples TRBV2 to TRBJ1-3, with D hard to call. Between the trimmed V and J ends, which lost 11 bases and 0 bases, there was a span of 11 bases. Germline CDR1 SNHLY, CDR2 FYNNEI. The CDR3 runs to 13 residues. The CDR3 reads CAGRKSSGNTIYF. CDR3 DNA sequence: TGTGCCGGGAGAAAGAGCTCTGGAAACACCATATATTTT.

V usage is TRBV2 and J usage is TRBJ1-5; D remains unclear. The germline V and J ends were trimmed by 6 bases and 2 bases, with 8 bases remaining between them. This CDR3 spans 13 amino acids. Germline CDR1 is SNHLY and CDR2 is FYNNEI. The CDR3 sequence: CASRGVGNQPQHF. Written as DNA, the CDR3 is TGTGCCAGCAGGGGCGTAGGCAATCAGCCCCAGCATTTT.

The rearrangement uses TRBV4-1 and TRBJ1-2; 7 bases line up with TRBD1. The CDR3 contains 15 residues. Germline V gene sequence: CDR1 MGHRA, CDR2 YSYEKL. The junction had 9 bases not matched to a gene; V was cut back by 0 bases and J by 8 bases. CDR3 in DNA: TGCGCCAGCAGCCAAGAGACAGGGCCCCGGCGGGGCTACACCTTC. Residues: CASSQETGPRRGYTF.

V is TRBV19 and J is TRBJ2-3, with 8 bases that match TRBD1. The length of the CDR3 is 15 residues. V lost 3 bases to trimming and J lost 2 bases; unmatched junction nucleotides: 4. Germline V gene sequence: CDR1 LNHDA, CDR2 SQIVND (reference sequence). The CDR3 is CASSIGTGYTDTQYF. As DNA, the CDR3 is TGTGCCAGTAGTATCGGGACAGGTTACACAGATACGCAGTATTTT.

In this sample, this clone turned up a few times. V usage is TRBV7-9 and J usage is TRBJ1-2; the match to TRBD1 covers 7 bases. Germline V gene sequence: CDR1 SEHNR, CDR2 FQNEAQ (reference sequence). This CDR3 is 15 amino acids long. The junction had 13 bases not matched to a gene; V was cut back by 6 bases and J by 6 bases. CDR3 nucleotide sequence: TGTGCCAGCAGTTTAACCGGGACAGCGATAAATGGCTACACCTTC. Translation gives CASSLTGTAINGYTF.

This clone was seen only once. This chain connects TRBV2 to TRBJ2-7, with D perhaps matching TRBD1 (5 bases). The V end was cut by 10 bases, the J end by 2 bases, with 21 bases between. Germline V lookup: CDR1 SNHLY, CDR2 FYNNEI. The CDR3 has 15 amino acids. In DNA form, the CDR3 reads TGTGCCACTGTCAAGGGGAAGGGCCGGCCCTACGAGCAGTACTTC. Protein: CATVKGKGRPYEQYF.

This chain connects TRBV28 to TRBJ2-3, with a possible D match to TRBD1 (5 bases). The CDR3 is made up of 15 amino acids. V was trimmed by 6 bases and J by 3 bases, leaving 16 bases between them. Germline assignment: CDR1 MDHEN and CDR2 SYDVKM. The CDR3 sequence is CASSPSTGHTDTQYF. CDR3 DNA sequence: TGTGCCAGCAGCCCCTCCACAGGTCATACAGATACGCAGTATTTT.